These 19 T cell receptor beta chains share one sample of origin, sequenced in a study of T cell repertoires in cytomegalovirus infection. No antigen is known for these receptors. From the reads, TCRdb called clonotypes with MiXCR, one entry per CDR3 protein. Among about 700,000 distinct CDR3 sequences, around a third were seen once, and the ten largest hold approximately 18%. This material consisted of cultured PBMCs, taken from culture after CMV antigen stimulation. The receptors shown here come from a human donor in good health (CMV status not recorded). Some clones in this sample may be carry-over from other donors' samples.

The chain carries TRBV10-3 and TRBJ1-1; possibly TRBD1 for D (6 bases). V gave up 10 bases and J gave up 3 bases, with 18 bases separating them. The V gene's germline CDR1 is ENHRY and CDR2 SYGVKD. The CDR3 is 14 amino acids. The CDR3 DNA reads TGTGCCACTCGGTGGACAGTATCGGACACTGAAGCTTTCTTT. Translating it yields CATRWTVSDTEAFF.

This clonotype has only a few counts. The chain combines TRBV2 with TRBJ2-1; the D gene is possibly TRBD1 (5 bases). The V gene's germline CDR1 is SNHLY and CDR2 FYNNEI. CDR3 size: 14 residues. Trimming removed 4 bases from V and 3 bases from J, with 10 bases in between. The CDR3 loop is CASSGQIGYNEQFF. The CDR3 DNA is TGTGCCAGCAGTGGACAGATTGGCTACAATGAGCAGTTCTTC.

The chain carries TRBV20-1 and TRBJ2-7; no clear D gene. V gave up 3 bases and J gave up 3 bases, with 6 bases separating them. Germline V CDR1 and CDR2: DFQATT, SNEGSKA (reference sequence). This CDR3 is 11 amino acids long. CDR3 coding DNA: TGCAGTGCTAGCCGCGGCTACGAGCAGTACTTC. This encodes CSASRGYEQYF.

This clonotype has just a few counts. The CDR3 spells CASSPDTRGYGYTF. The CDR3 nucleotides read TGTGCCAGCAGCCCAGACACCAGGGGCTATGGCTACACCTTC. This chain joins TRBV7-2 and TRBJ1-2; perhaps TRBD1 as D (6 bases). Trimming pared 5 bases from V and 4 bases from J, leaving 14 bases between. The CDR3 extends over 14 amino acids. Germline V gene data show CDR1 as SGHTA and CDR2 as FQGNSA. Filled out from reference TRBV7-2 and TRBJ1-2, the complete variable domain reads GAGVSQSPSNKVTEKGKDVELRCDPISGHTALYWYRQSLGQGLEFLIYFQGNSAPDKSGLPSDRFSAERTGGSVSTLTIQRTQQEDSAVYLCASSPDTRGYGYTFGSGTRLTVV.

This chain uses TRBV12-3 or TRBV12-4 with TRBJ1-4; tentative D call: TRBD1 (5 bases). V dropped 8 bases and J dropped 8 bases, with 15 bases sitting between them. The CDR3 is 13 residues long. The CDR3 DNA reads TGTGCCAGCGCCGGGCAGGGAGGCGAAAAACTGTTTTTT. This encodes CASAGQGGEKLFF.

This clonotype was seen only a few times. The chain joins TRBV7-2 to TRBJ2-7; 7 bases fit TRBD2. Trimming cost V 5 bases and J 5 bases; bases outside gene matches: 9. The CDR3 is made up of 14 amino acids. Germline V gives CDR1 SGHTA, CDR2 FQGNSA. CDR3 DNA: TGTGCCAGCAGCCCGGGGAGGGGCTATCACGAGCAGTACTTC. It encodes CASSPGRGYHEQYF.

The gene calls are TRBV20-1 and TRBJ1-2; D unresolved. The CDR3 is 12 amino acids. Germline CDR1 DFQATT, CDR2 SNEGSKA (reference sequence). Trimming stripped 3 bases from V and 12 bases from J, with 17 bases between. CDR3 bases: TGCAGTGCTAGGCCCGGTGGCAGCGCCCACACCTTC. Its protein is CSARPGGSAHTF.

The V gene is TRBV3-1, the J gene TRBJ1-2, with a possible D match to TRBD1 (5 bases). The germline V and J ends were trimmed by 0 bases and 6 bases, with 14 bases remaining between them. CDR3 size: 15 residues. Per germline, CDR1 LGHDT and CDR2 YNNKEL (reference sequence). CDR3 sequence reads: CASSQEVRANHGYTF. The CDR3 nucleotides read TGTGCCAGCAGCCAAGAAGTCAGGGCAAATCATGGCTACACCTTC.

V is TRBV11-2 and J is TRBJ2-4; either TRBD1 or TRBD2 may supply D (5 bases each). The CDR3 consists of 15 residues. Looked up from germline, CDR1 is SGHAT and CDR2 is FQNNGV. V lost 8 bases and J 8 bases, leaving 22 bases between the germline ends. The CDR3 nucleotides are TGTGCCAGCCAGGGACCGGGACCCAGACGGGACATTCAGTACTTC. Its protein product is CASQGPGPRRDIQYF.

The V gene is TRBV7-9, the J gene TRBJ2-1; possible D gene TRBD1, 6 bases. Trimming stripped 7 bases from V and 12 bases from J, with 25 bases between. The germline V gene encodes CDR1 SEHNR and CDR2 FQNEAQ (reference sequence). This CDR3 contains 15 residues. CDR3 protein: CASTHLTGDLGLQFF. CDR3 nucleotides: TGTGCCAGCACCCACCTGACAGGTGATCTCGGGTTGCAGTTCTTC. The whole variable domain, remainder taken from reference TRBV7-9 and TRBJ2-1, is DTGVSQNPRHKITKRGQNVTFRCDPISEHNRLYWYRQTLGQGPEFLTYFQNEAQLEKSRLLSDRFSAERPKGSFSTLEIQRTEQGDSAMYLCASTHLTGDLGLQFFGPGTRLTVL.

This clonotype was observed a few times. The rearrangement uses TRBV19 and TRBJ1-3; D uncertain. Germline CDR1 is LNHDA and CDR2 is SQIVND (reference sequence). The V and J ends lost 3 bases and 3 bases respectively, with 9 bases between them. The length of the CDR3 is 14 residues. The CDR3: CASSIGVRGNTIYF. The CDR3 nucleotides are TGTGCCAGTAGTATCGGGGTTCGTGGAAACACCATATATTTT.

The chain is built from TRBV27 and TRBJ2-1; TRBD2 matches at 12 bases. CDR3 length: 17 residues. Germline V lookup: CDR1 MNHEY, CDR2 SMNVEV (reference sequence). Trimming cost V 2 bases and J 6 bases; bases outside gene matches: 8. The CDR3 is CASSLGGLAGGPNEQFF. In nucleotides, the CDR3 is TGTGCCAGCAGTTTAGGGGGCCTAGCGGGGGGGCCCAATGAGCAGTTCTTC.

In its sample, this clonotype was seen a few times. V gene TRBV7-2 combines with J gene TRBJ2-3; weak D call: TRBD2 (6 bases). V was trimmed by 2 bases and J by 0 bases, leaving 15 bases between them. Germline CDR1 reads SGHTA; CDR2 reads FQGNSA. The CDR3 totals 17 residues. The CDR3 nucleotides read TGTGCCAGCAGCTTAAACGGGGCGGGATCTAGCACAGATACGCAGTATTTT. It yields the protein CASSLNGAGSSTDTQYF.

The chain employs TRBV25-1 and TRBJ1-4; no clear D. Germline CDR1 and CDR2: MGHDK and SYGVNS. The V end was cut by 4 bases, the J end by 0 bases, with 12 bases between. The CDR3 sequence is 16 residues long. In nucleotides, the CDR3 is TGTGCCAGCAGTGCGGGGATCGTTGCAACTAATGAAAAACTGTTTTTT. Amino acid sequence: CASSAGIVATNEKLFF.

The chain has TRBV20-1 and TRBJ2-7, with D unclear. The CDR3 totals 15 residues. Germline V gives CDR1 DFQATT, CDR2 SNEGSKA (reference sequence). Trimming cost V 1 base and J 0 bases, with 13 bases left between them. The CDR3: CSARVFGKSSYEQYF. The DNA of the CDR3 is TGCAGTGCTAGAGTATTTGGTAAAAGCTCCTACGAGCAGTACTTC.

The chain recombines TRBV27 with TRBJ1-3; TRBD1 aligns across 8 bases. CDR3 size: 16 residues. Germline V gene data show CDR1 as MNHEY and CDR2 as SMNVEV (reference sequence). J gave up 0 bases and V 8 bases, and 9 bases lay outside the gene matches. The CDR3 is CASRRTGTLSGNTIYF. CDR3 DNA sequence: TGTGCCAGCCGACGGACAGGGACGCTCTCTGGAAACACCATATATTTT.

This clonotype turned up a few times. The chain is built from TRBV7-8 and TRBJ2-1; D unresolved. Trimming took 4 bases from V and 1 from J, leaving 11 bases between them. CDR3 length: 15 residues. The germline V gene has CDR1 SGHVS and CDR2 FQNEAQ. The CDR3 loop is CASSSPYGSYNEQFF. The DNA of the CDR3 is TGTGCCAGCAGCTCTCCTTACGGGTCCTACAATGAGCAGTTCTTC.

The rearrangement links TRBV7-8 to TRBJ1-3; D uncertain. Germline CDR1 is SGHVS and CDR2 is FQNEAQ. V lost 1 base and J lost 0, with 10 bases in between. The CDR3 consists of 16 residues. CDR3 sequence reads: CASSLEALNSGNTIYF. CDR3 in DNA: TGTGCCAGCAGCTTAGAGGCGCTGAACTCTGGAAACACCATATATTTT.

The chain links TRBV6-6 to TRBJ2-7; D possibly uses TRBD1 or TRBD2 (5 bases each). This CDR3 comprises 12 residues. Trimming pared 9 bases from V and 0 bases from J, leaving 9 bases between. The germline V gene has CDR1 MNHNY and CDR2 SVGAGI (reference sequence). The CDR3, as DNA: TGTGCCAGTGCGAGGGGCTCCTACGAGCAGTACTTC. The encoded protein is CASARGSYEQYF.